What follows are 20 T cell receptor beta chains derived from one specimen sequenced in a study of cytomegalovirus exposure and HLA in healthy donors. Both 60 Vbeta primers and 13 Jbeta primers went into the PCR. Here immunoSEQ multiplex PCR was the method, and the copy in TCRdb shows in-frame clones only, minus some. The sample contains roughly 180,000 clones, roughly 80% of which appear only once. The sequenced sample was PBMCs. These receptors came from a boy aged 5-17 years in good health and CMV-seronegative.

This sequence joins TRBV7-9 and TRBJ1-4; D remains ambiguous. Germline-derived CDR1 and CDR2 are SEHNR and FQNEAQ (reference sequence). V lost 3 bases and J 5 bases, leaving 10 bases between the germline ends. This CDR3 spans 14 amino acids. CDR3 bases: TGTGCCAGCAGCTTTCAGGTTGACAATGAAAAACTGTTTTTT. Encoded protein: CASSFQVDNEKLFF.

The rearrangement uses TRBV19 and TRBJ2-3, with 8 positions matching TRBD2. The germline V gene encodes CDR1 LNHDA and CDR2 SQIVND (reference sequence). CDR3 length equals 17 residues. V shed 6 bases and J 0 bases; nucleotides not matched to a gene: 11. The CDR3 DNA reads TGTGCCAGTAGGGGTTGGCGGGGGGAACGTAGCACAGATACGCAGTATTTT. This sequence encodes CASRGWRGERSTDTQYF.

The J gene is TRBJ2-3, the V gene TRBV5-4; TRBD1 aligns across 7 bases. This CDR3 comprises 15 residues. V gave up 2 bases and J gave up 7 bases; unmatched junction bases: 10. From germline, CDR1 is SGHNT and CDR2 YYREEE (reference sequence). The CDR3, as DNA: TGTGCCAGCAGCTTTTGGGACAGAAGAGCAAATACGCAGTATTTT. Translating gives CASSFWDRRANTQYF.

This chain uses TRBV9 with TRBJ1-2, with 9 positions matching TRBD1. The trim removed 3 bases at V and 4 bases at J, leaving 1 base unmatched. The CDR3 is 13 amino acids. The germline V gene has CDR1 SGDLS and CDR2 YYNGEE. In DNA, the CDR3 is TGTGCCAGCAGCGAGACAGGGGGCTATGGCTACACCTTC. It specifies CASSETGGYGYTF.

Worth noting for this clone: One junction end does not reproduce the germline sequence, and a read error may be involved. The V call is TRBV7-6, the J call TRBJ2-5; TRBD1 matches at 12 bases. This CDR3 region has 17 residues. Germline loops: CDR1 SGHVS, CDR2 FNYEAQ. This chain's CDR3 is CASSLLPGQGARETQYF. CDR3 coding DNA: TGTGCCAGTAGCTTATTGCCGGGACAGGGGGCTCGGGAGACCCAGTACTTC.

This chain connects TRBV28 to TRBJ1-5; 7 positions agree with TRBD1. Germline V gives CDR1 MDHEN, CDR2 SYDVKM. The CDR3 spans 12 residues. The V segment lost 5 bases and the J segment 9 bases; nucleotides outside the gene matches: 4. The CDR3 is CASSTGVGPQHF. CDR3 nucleotide sequence: TGTGCCAGCAGTACAGGGGTTGGGCCCCAGCATTTT. The complete variable domain, with remaining parts taken from reference TRBV28 and TRBJ1-5, reads DVKVTQSSRYLVKRTGEKVFLECVQDMDHENMFWYRQDPGLGLRLIYFSYDVKMKEKGDIPEGYSVSREKKERFSLILESASTNQTSMYLCASSTGVGPQHFGDGTRLSIL.

This sequence joins TRBV28 and TRBJ2-5; possibly TRBD2 for D (5 bases). Per germline, CDR1 MDHEN and CDR2 SYDVKM. Trimming pared 3 bases from V and 2 bases from J, leaving 10 bases between. This CDR3 region has 14 residues. This chain's CDR3 is CASSFLLAQETQYF. The CDR3 DNA sequence: TGTGCCAGCAGTTTCCTCCTAGCACAAGAGACCCAGTACTTC.

The chain carries TRBV10-3 and TRBJ2-1; perhaps TRBD2 as D (5 bases). Trimming removed 7 bases at V and 5 bases at J, with 18 bases between. Germline V gene data show CDR1 as ENHRY and CDR2 as SYGVKD. CDR3 length equals 15 residues. Here the CDR3 reads CAIMPRGVKDNEQFF. CDR3 coding DNA: TGTGCCATCATGCCCCGGGGAGTTAAGGACAATGAGCAGTTCTTC.

V usage is TRBV29-1 and J usage is TRBJ2-7, with TRBD1 matching over 8 bases. Germline trimming cut 7 bases from V and 5 bases from J; bases unmatched to any gene: 7. Germline assignment: CDR1 SQVTM and CDR2 ANQGSEA. There are 12 residues in the CDR3. The CDR3 coding sequence is TGCAGCGCTCGGACAGGGACGAACGAGCAGTACTTC. Translating it yields CSARTGTNEQYF.

This clone is a singleton in its sample. J is TRBJ2-3 and V is TRBV19, with 7 bases lining up with TRBD2. This CDR3 has 15 amino acids. Germline V CDR1 and CDR2: LNHDA, SQIVND (reference sequence). The junction had 7 bases not matched to a gene; V was cut back by 6 bases and J by 1 base. CDR3 loop: CASSWGGSGTDTQYF. CDR3 DNA sequence: TGTGCCAGTAGCTGGGGGGGTTCGGGCACAGATACGCAGTATTTT. Combining the CDR3 with reference TRBV19 and TRBJ2-3 gives the whole variable domain DGGITQSPKYLFRKEGQNVTLSCEQNLNHDAMYWYRQDPGQGLRLIYYSQIVNDFQKGDIAEGYSVSREKKESFPLTVTSAQKNPTAFYLCASSWGGSGTDTQYFGPGTRLTVL.

This chain uses TRBV7-6 with TRBJ2-1; 9 bases match TRBD1. V gave up 4 bases and J gave up 6 bases; unmatched junction bases: 10. Germline V CDR1 and CDR2: SGHVS, FNYEAQ. The CDR3 loop spans 16 amino acids. The CDR3 reads CASSSTYRQGGNEQFF. The CDR3 DNA sequence: TGTGCCAGCAGCTCTACCTACCGACAGGGGGGCAATGAGCAGTTCTTC.

The chain links TRBV29-1 to TRBJ2-4, with 12 bases that match TRBD2. Per the germline V gene, CDR1 is SQVTM and CDR2 is ANQGSEA. With 0 bases clipped from V and 6 bases from J, the junction kept 6 bases outside the gene matches. This CDR3 comprises 16 residues. Here the CDR3 DNA reads TGCAGCGTTGAAGACTTGGGGACTAGCGGGTCAAACATTCAGTACTTC. It specifies CSVEDLGTSGSNIQYF. Variable domain in full (rest from reference TRBV29-1 and TRBJ2-4): SAVISQKPSRDICQRGTSLTIQCQVDSQVTMMFWYRQQPGQSLTLIATANQGSEATYESGFVIDKFPISRPNLTFSTLTVSNMSPEDSSIYLCSVEDLGTSGSNIQYFGAGTRLSVL.

The J gene is TRBJ2-1, the V gene TRBV2; tentatively, D is TRBD2 (5 bases). This CDR3 has 12 amino acids. The V end lost 4 bases, the J end lost 4 bases, and 5 bases lay between the germline ends. The germline V gene encodes CDR1 SNHLY and CDR2 FYNNEI. The DNA of the CDR3 is TGTGCCAGCAGTGCGGGGTACAATGAGCAGTTCTTC. Its translation is CASSAGYNEQFF.

The genes are TRBV11-3 and TRBJ2-5; maybe TRBD2 (6 bases). This CDR3 spans 15 amino acids. Germline V gives CDR1 SGHNT, CDR2 YENEEA. V lost 5 bases, J lost 4 bases, and 17 bases lay in between. CDR3 sequence: CASSRDGSRGETQYF. The CDR3 DNA follows: TGTGCCAGCAGCCGCGACGGGAGCCGAGGAGAGACCCAGTACTTC.

This chain links TRBV5-1 with TRBJ2-7; 9 nucleotides match TRBD2. The CDR3 consists of 18 residues. With V trimmed by 0 bases and J by 3 bases, 13 bases remained unmatched. Germline loops: CDR1 SGHRS, CDR2 YFSETQ. CDR3 DNA sequence: TGCGCCAGCAGCTTGGGACGGGCCCTAGCGGGGAAAGACTACGAGCAGTACTTC. Translated: CASSLGRALAGKDYEQYF.

The CDR3 DNA is TGTGCCAGCAGTCGGGAGGGGTCTGGAAACACCATATATTTT. Translated, it gives CASSREGSGNTIYF. The V and J genes are TRBV6-6 and TRBJ1-3; D perhaps matches TRBD1 (5 bases). CDR1 is MNHNY, CDR2 SVGAGI, per germline (reference sequence). The CDR3 covers 14 residues. V lost 5 bases to trimming and J lost 1 base, with 9 bases between them.

DNA for the CDR3: TGTGCCAGCAGTTACGGACAGGGGGCGATGAACACTGAAGCTTTCTTT. It codes for CASSYGQGAMNTEAFF. V is TRBV6-5 and J is TRBJ1-1; 11 nucleotides agree with TRBD1. V lost 2 bases to trimming and J lost 0 bases; unmatched junction nucleotides: 2. This CDR3 has 16 amino acids. Germline V gene data show CDR1 as MNHEY and CDR2 as SVGAGI.

J is TRBJ1-1 and V is TRBV28, with 8 bases identical to TRBD1. V was clipped by 1 base and J by 0 bases; unmatched bases: 7. Looked up from germline, CDR1 is MDHEN and CDR2 is SYDVKM. This CDR3 spans 17 amino acids. CDR3 region: CASSLLGTGGMNTEAFF. The CDR3, as DNA: TGTGCCAGCAGTTTATTGGGGACAGGAGGTATGAACACTGAAGCTTTCTTT.

This chain's CDR3 is CASSRNIQGNRNEQFF. The CDR3 DNA reads TGTGCCAGCAGCAGAAATATCCAGGGGAATCGGAATGAGCAGTTCTTC. The chain employs TRBV7-3 and TRBJ2-1; tentatively, D is TRBD1 (6 bases). The germline V gene has CDR1 SGHTA and CDR2 FQGTGA. The CDR3 extends over 16 amino acids. The V and J ends lost 5 bases and 7 bases respectively, with 21 bases between them.

This rearrangement joins TRBV5-1 to TRBJ2-1; 9 nucleotides line up with TRBD2. V trimming: 5 bases; J trimming: 5 bases; junction bases outside the gene matches: 14. The CDR3 loop spans 17 amino acids. Germline values: CDR1 SGHRS, CDR2 YFSETQ. The CDR3 reads CASRIPYSGREDNEQFF. Here the CDR3 DNA reads TGCGCCAGCAGGATTCCTTATAGCGGGAGAGAAGACAATGAGCAGTTCTTC.